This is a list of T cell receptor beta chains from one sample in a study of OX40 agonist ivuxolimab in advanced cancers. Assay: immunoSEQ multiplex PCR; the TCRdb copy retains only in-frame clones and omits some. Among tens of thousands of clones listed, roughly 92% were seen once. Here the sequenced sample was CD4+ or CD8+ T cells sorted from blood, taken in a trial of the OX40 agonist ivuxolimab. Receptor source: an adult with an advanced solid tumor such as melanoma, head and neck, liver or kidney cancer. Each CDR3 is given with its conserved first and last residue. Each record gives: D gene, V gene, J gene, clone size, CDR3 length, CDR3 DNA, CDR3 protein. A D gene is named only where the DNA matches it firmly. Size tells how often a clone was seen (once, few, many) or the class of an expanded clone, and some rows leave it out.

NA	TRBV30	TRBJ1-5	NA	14	TGTGCCTTCAACCGCGGGGGGAAGGATCAGCCCCAGCATTTT	CAFNRGGKDQPQHF
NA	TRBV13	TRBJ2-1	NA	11	TGTGCCAGCAGCGGGGGACGGTGGGGGTTCTTC	CASSGGRWGFF
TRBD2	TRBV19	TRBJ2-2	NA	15	TGTGCCAGTAGTCCAGGACTAGCGTCCACCGGGGAGCTGTTTTTT	CASSPGLASTGELFF
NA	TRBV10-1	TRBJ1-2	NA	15	TGCGCCAGCAGTGCCGGGACGGGAGCTAACTATGGCTACACCTTC	CASSAGTGANYGYTF
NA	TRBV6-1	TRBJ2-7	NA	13	TGTGCCAGCAGTGTGGGGGGAATCTACGAGCAGTACTTC	CASSVGGIYEQYF
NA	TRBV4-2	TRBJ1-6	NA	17	TGTGCCAGCAGCCAGAGGGAGATAGGATATTCTATTTCACCCCTCCACTTT	CASSQREIGYSISPLHF
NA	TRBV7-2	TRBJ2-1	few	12	TGTGCCAGCAGCTATATTGCCGTTGAGCAGTTCTTC	CASSYIAVEQFF
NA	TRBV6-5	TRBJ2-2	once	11	TGTGCCAGCAGTAACACCGGGGAGCTGTTTTTT	CASSNTGELFF
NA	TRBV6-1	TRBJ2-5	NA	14	TGTGCCAGCAGTGAAGGGCTCTTACAAGAGACCCAGTACTTC	CASSEGLLQETQYF
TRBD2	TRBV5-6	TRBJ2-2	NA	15	TGTGCCAGCATCCCGGGGGGGGCAAACACCGGGGAGCTGTTTTTT	CASIPGGANTGELFF
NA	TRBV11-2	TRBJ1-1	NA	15	TGTGCCAGCAGCTTTCGACCGGGGCTTAGCACTGAAGCTTTCTTT	CASSFRPGLSTEAFF
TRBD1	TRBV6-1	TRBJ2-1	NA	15	TGTGCCAGCAGTGAAGTAGGACAGGGAATCGATGAGCAGTTCTTC	CASSEVGQGIDEQFF
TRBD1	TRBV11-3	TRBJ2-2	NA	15	TGTGCCAGCAGCACCACCGGGACAGCGAACGGGGAGCTGTTTTTT	CASSTTGTANGELFF
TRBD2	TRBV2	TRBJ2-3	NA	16	TGTGCCAGCAGTGAACAGAGCGGGAGAGTCACAGATACGCAGTATTTT	CASSEQSGRVTDTQYF
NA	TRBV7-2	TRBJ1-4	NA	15	TGTGCCAGCAGCTCAGCGGACAGCCGGAATGAAAAACTGTTTTTT	CASSSADSRNEKLFF
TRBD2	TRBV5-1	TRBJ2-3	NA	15	TGCGCCAGCAGATTAGCGGGGGGGCTTGGAGATACGCAGTATTTT	CASRLAGGLGDTQYF
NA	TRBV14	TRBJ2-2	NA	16	TGTGCCAGCAGCCACGGGGCCCAAGCGAACACCGGGGAGCTGTTTTTT	CASSHGAQANTGELFF
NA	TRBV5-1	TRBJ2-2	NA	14	TGCGCCAGCGCCAGCAGGGTGGGTGCCGGGGAGCTGTTTTTT	CASASRVGAGELFF
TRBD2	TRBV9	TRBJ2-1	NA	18	TGTGCCAGCAGCGTAGAGTGGGGGGAAGCTAGCGGGCGCTATGAGCAGTTCTTC	CASSVEWGEASGRYEQFF
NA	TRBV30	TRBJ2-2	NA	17	TGTGCCTGGAGCAGATACACCACCGGGACACAAACCGGGGAGCTGTTTTTT	CAWSRYTTGTQTGELFF
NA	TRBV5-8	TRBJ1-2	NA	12	TGTGCCAGCAGCTTTTTGGTTTATGGCTACACCTTC	CASSFLVYGYTF
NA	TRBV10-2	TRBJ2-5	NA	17	TGCGCCAGCAGTGTAGGACCCGGATTGGAAAGTACGGAGACCCAGTACTTC	CASSVGPGLESTETQYF
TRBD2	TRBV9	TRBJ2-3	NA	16	TGTGCCAGCAGCGCGACTAGCGGCCTTAGCACAGATACGCAGTATTTT	CASSATSGLSTDTQYF
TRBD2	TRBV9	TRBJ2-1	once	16	TGTGCCAGCAGCGTCTCGGTGGGAGGGTCCTACAATGAGCAGTTCTTC	CASSVSVGGSYNEQFF
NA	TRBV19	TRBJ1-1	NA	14	TGTGCCAGTAGTATGAGAGAGACAAACACTGAAGCTTTCTTT	CASSMRETNTEAFF
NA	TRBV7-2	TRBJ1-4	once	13	TGTGCCAGCAGCTTAGGTCAGAGTGAAAAACTGTTTTTT	CASSLGQSEKLFF